This is a list of T cell receptor beta chains from one sample in a study of T cell repertoires in cytomegalovirus infection. MiXCR was run by TCRdb on the reads, yielding one entry per CDR3 protein. Of 100,000 to 150,000 distinct CDR3 sequences listed, roughly 32% are singletons. Their antigen targets remain unknown. The sample was CD8+ T cells from cultured PBMCs, taken from culture after CMV antigen stimulation. These receptors originate from a human donor in good health (CMV status not recorded). Some clones in this sample may be carry-over from other donors' samples. Both conserved end residues are part of each CDR3. A D gene is named only where the DNA matches it firmly. Rows give clone size only sometimes, using once, few, many, or a class for an expanded clone.

V	size	D	J	CDR3	DNA
TRBV5-6	few	TRBD2	TRBJ2-1	CASSEASGGVYNEQFF	TGTGCCAGCAGCGAGGCGAGCGGGGGGGTCTACAATGAGCAGTTCTTC
TRBV6-2/TRBV6-3	-	-	TRBJ2-3	CASSSQTGDTQYF	TGTGCCAGCAGTTCCCAGACGGGAGATACGCAGTATTTT
TRBV7-6	-	-	TRBJ1-4	CASRSSSANEKLFF	TGTGCCAGCAGATCTAGCTCAGCTAATGAAAAACTGTTTTTT
TRBV7-9	-	TRBD2	TRBJ2-1	CASSLATPTSGANEQFF	TGTGCCAGCAGCTTAGCCACCCCGACTAGCGGGGCCAATGAGCAGTTCTTC
TRBV24-1	few	-	TRBJ2-1	CATSQGRNEQFF	TGTGCCACCAGTCAAGGACGCAATGAGCAGTTCTTC
TRBV19	-	-	TRBJ2-1	CASSYGGINNEQFF	TGTGCCAGTAGTTACGGGGGAATTAACAATGAGCAGTTCTTC
TRBV27	few	TRBD1	TRBJ2-1	CASSWDRQNNEQFF	TGTGCCAGCAGTTGGGACAGGCAAAACAATGAGCAGTTCTTC
TRBV27	-	TRBD1	TRBJ1-6	CASRPDRARFKSPLHF	TGTGCCAGCAGACCGGACAGGGCGAGGTTTAAATCACCCCTCCACTTT
TRBV7-8	few	-	TRBJ2-1	CASSSERSGRTPRDEQFF	TGTGCCAGCAGCTCCGAACGAAGTGGCAGGACCCCAAGGGATGAGCAGTTCTTC
TRBV6-2/TRBV6-3	-	-	TRBJ1-6	CASNQARGSPLHF	TGTGCCAGCAACCAAGCTAGGGGTTCACCCCTCCACTTT
TRBV4-3	-	-	TRBJ1-4	CASSQPGPKGEKLFF	TGCGCCAGCAGCCAGCCGGGACCTAAGGGGGAAAAACTGTTTTTT
TRBV7-6	many	-	TRBJ2-1	CASSLAPSESYNEQFF	TGTGCCAGCAGCTTAGCCCCTAGCGAGTCCTACAATGAGCAGTTCTTC
TRBV20-1	-	-	TRBJ2-7	CSAPAGDLSYEQYF	TGCAGTGCACCCGCCGGGGACTTATCCTACGAGCAGTACTTC
TRBV6-6	few	TRBD1	TRBJ2-1	CASNLDGTDIDNEQFF	TGTGCCAGCAACTTAGACGGGACAGACATAGACAATGAGCAGTTCTTC
TRBV7-9	few	-	TRBJ2-2	CASSAQPQGTANTGELFF	TGTGCCAGCAGCGCACAACCGCAGGGGACCGCGAACACCGGGGAGCTGTTTTTT
TRBV27	-	-	TRBJ1-6	CASSRPDSPLHF	TGTGCCAGCAGTCGACCCGATTCACCCCTCCACTTT
TRBV24-1	-	-	TRBJ2-7	CATSGRDVHYEQYF	TGTGCCACCAGTGGCCGGGACGTTCACTACGAGCAGTACTTC
TRBV12-3/TRBV12-4	-	TRBD2	TRBJ2-1	CASSPGGSYNEQFF	TGTGCCAGCAGCCCGGGGGGGTCCTACAATGAGCAGTTCTTC
TRBV4-1	few	-	TRBJ2-7	CASSGPGQGSYEQYF	TGCGCCAGCAGCGGTCCGGGACAAGGCTCCTACGAGCAGTACTTC
TRBV28	-	-	TRBJ2-1	CASRDQQGYDEQFF	TGTGCCAGCAGAGATCAACAGGGATACGATGAGCAGTTCTTC
TRBV4-1	few	-	TRBJ2-1	CASSQQLDNEQFF	TGCGCCAGCAGCCAACAACTTGACAATGAGCAGTTCTTC
TRBV4-2	few	-	TRBJ2-7	CASSQDGRGRSAYEQYF	TGTGCCAGCAGCCAAGATGGGCGGGGTCGGAGCGCCTACGAGCAGTACTTC
TRBV5-6	-	TRBD1	TRBJ1-1	CASSLPGQGMDTEAFF	TGTGCCAGCAGCTTACCGGGACAGGGTATGGACACTGAAGCTTTCTTT
TRBV6-1	-	-	TRBJ1-1	CASRVPGQPRGTEAFF	TGTGCCAGCAGGGTCCCGGGACAACCCAGAGGGACTGAAGCTTTCTTT
TRBV6-5	-	TRBD1	TRBJ2-3	CASSPRTGASTDTQYF	TGTGCCAGCAGTCCTCGGACAGGGGCCTCCACAGATACGCAGTATTTT
TRBV2	once	TRBD1	TRBJ2-7	CASRPTGTGAYEQYF	TGTGCCAGCCGCCCCACCGGGACAGGGGCCTACGAGCAGTACTTC
TRBV4-1	many	-	TRBJ2-5	CASSPSQGVGETQYF	TGCGCCAGCAGCCCCTCTCAAGGGGTAGGGGAGACCCAGTACTTC
TRBV3-1	-	-	TRBJ2-7	CASSQGRPDYEQYF	TGTGCCAGCAGCCAAGGACGACCGGACTACGAGCAGTACTTC
TRBV5-1	-	TRBD2	TRBJ2-1	CASSLGGLASYNEQFF	TGCGCCAGCAGCTTGGGGGGACTAGCCTCCTACAATGAGCAGTTCTTC
TRBV7-9	many	TRBD1	TRBJ2-3	CASSSGQGNTDTQYF	TGTGCCAGCAGCTCGGGACAGGGAAACACAGATACGCAGTATTTT
TRBV7-8	-	TRBD2	TRBJ2-5	CASSRLAGGLQETQYF	TGTGCCAGCAGCCGACTAGCGGGGGGCCTCCAAGAGACCCAGTACTTC
TRBV4-1	many	-	TRBJ1-5	CASSQEAGSTDQPQHF	TGCGCCAGCAGCCAAGAGGCAGGCTCAACCGATCAGCCCCAGCATTTT
TRBV12-3/TRBV12-4	-	-	TRBJ1-2	CASSLGQPAGYTF	TGTGCCAGCAGTTTAGGGCAGCCGGCCGGCTACACCTTC
TRBV7-2	few	-	TRBJ2-1	CASSPSTRGPNWFF	TGTGCCAGCAGCCCTAGCACGCGGGGGCCAAATTGGTTCTTC
TRBV20-1	-	-	TRBJ1-5	CSARAPRNQPQHF	TGCAGTGCTAGAGCCCCACGTAATCAGCCCCAGCATTTT
TRBV4-3	-	-	TRBJ2-1	CASSQPPDHGQFF	TGCGCCAGCAGCCAGCCCCCCGATCACGGGCAGTTCTTC